Shown below are 7 T cell receptor beta chains from a single sample sequenced in a study of blood T cell repertoires in COVID-19. Produced via immunoSEQ multiplex PCR; TCRdb's table is partial and in-frame only. Among about 120,000 clones, more than 65% were seen once, and the ten largest hold around 25%. The sample taken for sequencing was peripheral blood. The source of these receptors is a human donor in a cohort sampled during active COVID-19.

This chain joins TRBV2 and TRBJ2-2, with TRBD2 as a possible D gene (6 bases). V lost 7 bases, J lost 0 bases, and 15 bases lay in between. Germline assignment: CDR1 SNHLY and CDR2 FYNNEI. The CDR3 is made up of 16 amino acids. The CDR3 region has the DNA TGTGCCAGCACCCCCATGCGGGGTACGAACACCGGGGAGCTGTTTTTT. Its protein product is CASTPMRGTNTGELFF.

The V call is TRBV7-2, the J call TRBJ2-2; the D is unclear. Germline V gene sequence: CDR1 SGHTA, CDR2 FQGNSA. V dropped 2 bases and J dropped 1 base, with 5 bases sitting between them. The length of the CDR3 is 14 residues. CDR3: CASSLLKNTGELFF. DNA for the CDR3: TGTGCCAGCAGCTTATTAAAGAACACCGGGGAGCTGTTTTTT.

This clone was counted only a few times. The V call is TRBV28, the J call TRBJ2-1; 9 bases are a match to TRBD2. The V and J ends lost 7 bases and 2 bases, in that order; junction bases with no gene match: 12. The germline CDR1 and CDR2 sequences are MDHEN and SYDVKM. This CDR3 comprises 17 residues. The CDR3 region has the DNA TGTGCCAGCACAGCTAGCGGGACTAAAGAGGCCTACAATGAGCAGTTCTTC. Residues: CASTASGTKEAYNEQFF.

This chain joins TRBV5-1 and TRBJ2-2; 11 nucleotides match TRBD2. Germline V gene sequence: CDR1 SGHRS, CDR2 YFSETQ. This CDR3 is 18 amino acids long. V trimming: 4 bases; J trimming: 4 bases; junction bases outside the gene matches: 12. The CDR3 nucleotides read TGCGCCAGCAGCCCCGGGACTAGCGGCCCCCCGGGCACCGGGGAGCTGTTTTTT. It specifies CASSPGTSGPPGTGELFF.

J is TRBJ1-1 and V is TRBV5-1; D gene unclear. Germline V gives CDR1 SGHRS, CDR2 YFSETQ. V was clipped by 4 bases and J by 3 bases, with 10 bases between them. This CDR3 spans 13 amino acids. The DNA for the CDR3 is TGCGCCAGCAGCCCGTTCGGGGACACTGAAGCTTTCTTT. Protein: CASSPFGDTEAFF.

The rearrangement uses TRBV4-3 and TRBJ1-3; D possibly corresponds to TRBD1 (6 bases). CDR1 is LGHNA, CDR2 YSLEER, per germline. The CDR3 sequence is 16 residues long. The ends were cut back, 1 base at V and 0 bases at J, with 10 bases in the middle. The CDR3 coding sequence is TGCGCCAGCAGCCAAGGGTTGGGGGCCTCTGGAAACACCATATATTTT. Its translation is CASSQGLGASGNTIYF.

The table lists this clone with a few counts. The chain links TRBV4-3 to TRBJ1-1; TRBD1 agrees at 7 bases. Germline V lookup: CDR1 LGHNA, CDR2 YSLEER. Trimming took 1 base from V and 1 from J; bases not matched to a gene: 6. The CDR3 has 16 amino acids. The CDR3 DNA reads TGCGCCAGCAGCCAAGCGACAGGGTCAGCGAACACTGAAGCTTTCTTT. It yields the protein CASSQATGSANTEAFF.